This entry concerns a single T cell receptor (beta chain). Trimming cost V 6 bases and J 4 bases, with 7 bases left between them. The V gene's germline CDR1 is MNHEY and CDR2 SVGAGI. The CDR3 is 12 amino acids. This entry is derived from a study of blood T cell repertoires in COVID-19. Study overall: The study drew acute and convalescent COVID-19 samples from the United States, Italy and Spain. T cells, B-cell-depleted T cells, or PBMCs provided the cDNA or gDNA that served as material.

Sequencing used immunoSEQ multiplex PCR; TCRdb keeps in-frame clones, though not all of them. The sample includes about 110,000 clones, roughly nine tenths seen only once; the top ten take 4.9%. This sequence originates from a man aged 40-50 years with active or convalescent COVID-19. This rearrangement joins TRBV6-5 to TRBJ1-3; no clear D. Source material: peripheral blood. The CDR3 bases are TGTGCCAGCAGGGCGGCCGGAAACACCATATATTTT. The encoded protein is CASRAAGNTIYF.